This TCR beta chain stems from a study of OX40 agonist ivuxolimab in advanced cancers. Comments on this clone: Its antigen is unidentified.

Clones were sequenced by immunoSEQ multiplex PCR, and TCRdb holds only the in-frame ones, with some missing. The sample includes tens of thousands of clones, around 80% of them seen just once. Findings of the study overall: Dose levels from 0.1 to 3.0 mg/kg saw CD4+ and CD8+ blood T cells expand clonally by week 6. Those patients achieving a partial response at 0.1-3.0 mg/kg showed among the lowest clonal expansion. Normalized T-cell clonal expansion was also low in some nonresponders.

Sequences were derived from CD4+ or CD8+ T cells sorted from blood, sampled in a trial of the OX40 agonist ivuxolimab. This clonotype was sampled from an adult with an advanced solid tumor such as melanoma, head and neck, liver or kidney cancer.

CDR3 nucleotide sequence: TGTGCCAGCAGCTCCGGGCCAGCTTGGGGCTATGGCTACACCTTC. It encodes CASSSGPAWGYGYTF. The chain is built from TRBV7-9 and TRBJ1-2; D remains ambiguous. The CDR3 totals 15 residues. Germline V gene lookup returns CDR1 SEHNR and CDR2 FQNEAQ (reference sequence). V shed 4 bases and J shed 4 bases, with 16 bases lying between them.